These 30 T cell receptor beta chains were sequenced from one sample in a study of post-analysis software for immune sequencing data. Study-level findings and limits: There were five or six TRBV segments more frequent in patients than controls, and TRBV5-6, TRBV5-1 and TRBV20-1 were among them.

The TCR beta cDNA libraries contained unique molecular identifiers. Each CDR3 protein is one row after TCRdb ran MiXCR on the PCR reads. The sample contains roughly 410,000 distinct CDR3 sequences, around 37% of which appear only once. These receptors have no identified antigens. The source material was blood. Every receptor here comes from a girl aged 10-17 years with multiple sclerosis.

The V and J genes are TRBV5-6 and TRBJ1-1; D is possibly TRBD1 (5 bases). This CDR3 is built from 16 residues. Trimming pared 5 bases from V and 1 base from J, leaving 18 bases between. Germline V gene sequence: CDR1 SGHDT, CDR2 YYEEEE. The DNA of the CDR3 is TGTGCCAGCAGAGGAGTAAGGGGAATACAGAACACTGAAGCTTTCTTT. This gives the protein CASRGVRGIQNTEAFF. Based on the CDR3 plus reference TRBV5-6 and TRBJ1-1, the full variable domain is DAGVTQSPTHLIKTRGQQVTLRCSPKSGHDTVSWYQQALGQGPQFIFQYYEEEERQRGNFPDRFSGHQFPNYSSELNVNALLLGDSALYLCASRGVRGIQNTEAFFGQGTRLTVV.

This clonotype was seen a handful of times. The CDR3 region has the DNA TGTGCCATCAGTGAAGCGGAGCGGTATGAGCAGTTCTTC. Protein: CAISEAERYEQFF. The chain uses TRBV10-3 and TRBJ2-1; the D gene is possibly TRBD2 (5 bases). V lost 3 bases and J 8 bases, leaving 11 bases between the germline ends. Germline V gene sequence: CDR1 ENHRY, CDR2 SYGVKD. The CDR3 consists of 13 residues.

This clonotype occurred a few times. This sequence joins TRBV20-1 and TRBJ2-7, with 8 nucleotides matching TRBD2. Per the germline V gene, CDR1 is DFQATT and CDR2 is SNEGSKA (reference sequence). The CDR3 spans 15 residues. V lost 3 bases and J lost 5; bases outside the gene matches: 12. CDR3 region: CSARGGGGRVNEQYF. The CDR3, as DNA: TGCAGTGCTAGGGGCGGCGGGGGGAGGGTTAACGAGCAGTACTTC.

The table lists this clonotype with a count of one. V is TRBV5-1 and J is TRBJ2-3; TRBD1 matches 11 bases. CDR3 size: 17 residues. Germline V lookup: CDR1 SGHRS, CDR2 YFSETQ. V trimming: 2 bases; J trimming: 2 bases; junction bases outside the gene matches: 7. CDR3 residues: CASSFGQGARYTDTQYF. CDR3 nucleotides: TGCGCCAGCAGCTTCGGACAGGGGGCACGTTACACAGATACGCAGTATTTT.

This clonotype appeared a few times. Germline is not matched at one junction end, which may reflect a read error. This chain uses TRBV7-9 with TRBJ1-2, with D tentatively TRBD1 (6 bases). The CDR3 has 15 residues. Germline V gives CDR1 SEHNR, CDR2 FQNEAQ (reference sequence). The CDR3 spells CASSLGSGDGYGYTF. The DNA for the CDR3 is TGTGCCAGCAGTTTAGGGTCAGGGGATGGCTATGGCTACACCTTC.

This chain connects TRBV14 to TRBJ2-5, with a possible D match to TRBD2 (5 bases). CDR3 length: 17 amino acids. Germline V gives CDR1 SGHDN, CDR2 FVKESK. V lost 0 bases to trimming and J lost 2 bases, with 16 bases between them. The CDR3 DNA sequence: TGTGCCAGCAGCCAAGAAAAAGCCAGACCGGGACAAGAGACCCAGTACTTC. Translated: CASSQEKARPGQETQYF.

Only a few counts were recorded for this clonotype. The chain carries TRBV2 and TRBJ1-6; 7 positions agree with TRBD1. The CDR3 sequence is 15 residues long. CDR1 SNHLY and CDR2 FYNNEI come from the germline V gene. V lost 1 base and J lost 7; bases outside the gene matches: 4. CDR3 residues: CASSEEGGGNSPLHF. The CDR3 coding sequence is TGTGCCAGCAGTGAAGAAGGGGGCGGGAATTCACCCCTCCACTTT.

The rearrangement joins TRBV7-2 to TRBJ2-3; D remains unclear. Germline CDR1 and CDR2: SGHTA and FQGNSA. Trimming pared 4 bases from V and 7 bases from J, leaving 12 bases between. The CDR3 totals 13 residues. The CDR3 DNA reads TGTGCCAGCAGCTCCTATGGGCTTAATACGCAGTATTTT. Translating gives CASSSYGLNTQYF. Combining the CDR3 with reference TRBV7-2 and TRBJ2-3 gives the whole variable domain GAGVSQSPSNKVTEKGKDVELRCDPISGHTALYWYRQSLGQGLEFLIYFQGNSAPDKSGLPSDRFSAERTGGSVSTLTIQRTQQEDSAVYLCASSSYGLNTQYFGPGTRLTVL.

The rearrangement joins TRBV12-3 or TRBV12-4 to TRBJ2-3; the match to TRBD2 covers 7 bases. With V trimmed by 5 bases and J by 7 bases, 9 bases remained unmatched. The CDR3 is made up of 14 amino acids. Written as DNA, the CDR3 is TGTGCCAGCAGTGGACCGGGAGGAGGAAATACGCAGTATTTT. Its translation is CASSGPGGGNTQYF.

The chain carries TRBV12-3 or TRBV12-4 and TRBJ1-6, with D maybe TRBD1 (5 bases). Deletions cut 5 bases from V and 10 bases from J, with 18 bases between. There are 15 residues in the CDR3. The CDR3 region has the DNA TGTGCCAGCAGTGGGACGGGGAGAAATGGATCACCCCTCCACTTT. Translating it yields CASSGTGRNGSPLHF.

For the CDR3, the DNA is TGTGCCAGCAGCTTAGAAGCGGGGTCACCAAAAGCGGATACGCAGTATTTT. It specifies CASSLEAGSPKADTQYF. This chain connects TRBV7-2 to TRBJ2-3, with 7 positions matching TRBD2. V was pared by 1 base and J by 6 bases, with 13 bases of the junction left unmatched. Germline values: CDR1 SGHTA, CDR2 FQGNSA. This CDR3 region has 17 residues. The full variable domain, completed using reference TRBV7-2 and TRBJ2-3, is GAGVSQSPSNKVTEKGKDVELRCDPISGHTALYWYRQSLGQGLEFLIYFQGNSAPDKSGLPSDRFSAERTGGSVSTLTIQRTQQEDSAVYLCASSLEAGSPKADTQYFGPGTRLTVL.

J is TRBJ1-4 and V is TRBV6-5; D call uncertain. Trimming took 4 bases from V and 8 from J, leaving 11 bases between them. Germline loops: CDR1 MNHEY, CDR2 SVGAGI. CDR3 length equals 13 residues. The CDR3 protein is CASSWVSREKLFF. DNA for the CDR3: TGTGCCAGCAGTTGGGTCTCGCGGGAAAAACTGTTTTTT.

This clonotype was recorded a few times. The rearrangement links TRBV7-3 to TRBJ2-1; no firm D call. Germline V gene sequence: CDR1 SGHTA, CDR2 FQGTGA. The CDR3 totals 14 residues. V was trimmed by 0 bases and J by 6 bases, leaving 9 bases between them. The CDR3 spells CASSLTGGINEQFF. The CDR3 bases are TGTGCCAGCAGCTTAACGGGTGGGATCAATGAGCAGTTCTTC.

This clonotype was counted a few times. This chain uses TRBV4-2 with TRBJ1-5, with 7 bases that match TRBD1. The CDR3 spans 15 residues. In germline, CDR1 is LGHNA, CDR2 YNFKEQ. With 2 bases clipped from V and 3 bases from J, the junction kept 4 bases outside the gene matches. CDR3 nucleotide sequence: TGTGCCAGCAGCCAAACGACAGGGAACAATCAGCCCCAGCATTTT. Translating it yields CASSQTTGNNQPQHF.

In DNA form, the CDR3 reads TGTGCTAGGGGCGCACAGGGGATGGAGACCCAGTACTTC. Its translation: CARGAQGMETQYF. The V and J genes are TRBV12-5 and TRBJ2-5, with 7 positions matching TRBD1. J gave up 5 bases and V 9 bases, and 9 bases lay outside the gene matches. Germline V lookup: CDR1 LGHNT, CDR2 FRNRAP. The CDR3 is 13 amino acids.

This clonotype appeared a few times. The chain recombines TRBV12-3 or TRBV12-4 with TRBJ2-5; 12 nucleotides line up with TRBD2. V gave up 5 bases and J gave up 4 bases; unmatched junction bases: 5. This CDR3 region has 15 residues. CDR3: CASSPTTSGRETQYF. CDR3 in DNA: TGTGCCAGCAGTCCGACGACTAGCGGGAGAGAGACCCAGTACTTC.

The CDR3 DNA reads TGCAGCGTCCGCGACCGCGAGGTGGATGAAAAACTGTTTTTT. Amino acid sequence: CSVRDREVDEKLFF. The chain has TRBV29-1 and TRBJ1-4; D unclear. Germline CDR1 and CDR2: SQVTM and ANQGSEA. The CDR3 has 14 amino acids. V lost 6 bases and J lost 6, with 17 bases in between.

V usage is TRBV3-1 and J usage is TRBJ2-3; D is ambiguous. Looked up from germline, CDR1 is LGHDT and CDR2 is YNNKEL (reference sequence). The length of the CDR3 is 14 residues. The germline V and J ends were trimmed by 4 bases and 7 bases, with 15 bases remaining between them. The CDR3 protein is CASSPARQPYTQYF. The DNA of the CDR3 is TGTGCCAGCAGCCCAGCCAGGCAGCCATATACGCAGTATTTT.

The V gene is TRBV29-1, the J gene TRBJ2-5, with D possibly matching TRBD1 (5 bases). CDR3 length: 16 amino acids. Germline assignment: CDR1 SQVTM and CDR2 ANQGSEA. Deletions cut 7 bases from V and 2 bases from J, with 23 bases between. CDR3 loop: CSALGQGGRYQETQYF. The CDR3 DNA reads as TGCAGCGCCCTAGGGCAGGGCGGACGTTATCAAGAGACCCAGTACTTC.

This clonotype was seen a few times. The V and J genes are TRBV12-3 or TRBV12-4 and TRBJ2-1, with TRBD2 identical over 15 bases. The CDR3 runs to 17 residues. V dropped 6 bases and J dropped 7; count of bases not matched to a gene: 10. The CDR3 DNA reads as TGTGCCAGCAGCCACCTTGGACTAGCGGGGGGGTGGAATGAGCAGTTCTTC. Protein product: CASSHLGLAGGWNEQFF.

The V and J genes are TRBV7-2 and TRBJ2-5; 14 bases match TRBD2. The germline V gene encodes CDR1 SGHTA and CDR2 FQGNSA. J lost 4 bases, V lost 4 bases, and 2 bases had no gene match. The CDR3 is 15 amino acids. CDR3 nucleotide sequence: TGTGCCAGCAGCTCCGGGACTAGCGGGAGAGAGACCCAGTACTTC. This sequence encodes CASSSGTSGRETQYF.

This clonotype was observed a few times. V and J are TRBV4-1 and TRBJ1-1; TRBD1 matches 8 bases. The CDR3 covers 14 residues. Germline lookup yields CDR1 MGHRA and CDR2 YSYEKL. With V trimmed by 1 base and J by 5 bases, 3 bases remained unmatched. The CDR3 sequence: CASSQVQGATEAFF. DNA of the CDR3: TGCGCCAGCAGCCAAGTTCAGGGGGCAACTGAAGCTTTCTTT.

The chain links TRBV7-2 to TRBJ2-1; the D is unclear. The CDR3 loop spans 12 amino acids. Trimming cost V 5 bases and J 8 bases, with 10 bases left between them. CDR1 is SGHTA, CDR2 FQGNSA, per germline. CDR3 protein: CASSPVPYEQFF. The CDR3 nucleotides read TGTGCCAGCAGCCCGGTCCCCTATGAGCAGTTCTTC. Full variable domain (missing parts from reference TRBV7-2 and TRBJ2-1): GAGVSQSPSNKVTEKGKDVELRCDPISGHTALYWYRQSLGQGLEFLIYFQGNSAPDKSGLPSDRFSAERTGGSVSTLTIQRTQQEDSAVYLCASSPVPYEQFFGPGTRLTVL.

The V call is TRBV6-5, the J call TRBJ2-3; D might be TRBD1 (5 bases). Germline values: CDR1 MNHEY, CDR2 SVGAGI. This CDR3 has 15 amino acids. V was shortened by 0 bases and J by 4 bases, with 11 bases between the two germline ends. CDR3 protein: CASSYSVGQADTQYF. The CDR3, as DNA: TGTGCCAGCAGTTACTCTGTGGGGCAGGCAGATACGCAGTATTTT.

CDR3 protein: CSASELTQGYGYTF. Here the CDR3 DNA reads TGCAGTGCTAGCGAATTGACACAGGGGTATGGCTACACCTTC. The rearrangement uses TRBV20-1 and TRBJ1-2, with 7 bases that match TRBD1. Looked up from germline, CDR1 is DFQATT and CDR2 is SNEGSKA (reference sequence). The V and J ends lost 3 bases and 5 bases, in that order; junction bases with no gene match: 9. The CDR3 is 14 amino acids.

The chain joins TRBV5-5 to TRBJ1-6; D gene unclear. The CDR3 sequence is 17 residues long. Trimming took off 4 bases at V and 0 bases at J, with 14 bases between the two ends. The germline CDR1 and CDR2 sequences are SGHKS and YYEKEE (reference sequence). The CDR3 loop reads CASSPAVPSSYNSPLHF. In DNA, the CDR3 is TGTGCCAGCAGCCCCGCGGTCCCGAGCTCCTATAATTCACCCCTCCACTTT.

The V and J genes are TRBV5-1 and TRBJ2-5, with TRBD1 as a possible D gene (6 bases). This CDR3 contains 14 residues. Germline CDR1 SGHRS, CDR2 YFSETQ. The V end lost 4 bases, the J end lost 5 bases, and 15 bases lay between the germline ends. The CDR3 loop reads CASSASTGLETQYF. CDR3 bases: TGCGCCAGCAGCGCCTCGACAGGATTGGAGACCCAGTACTTC.

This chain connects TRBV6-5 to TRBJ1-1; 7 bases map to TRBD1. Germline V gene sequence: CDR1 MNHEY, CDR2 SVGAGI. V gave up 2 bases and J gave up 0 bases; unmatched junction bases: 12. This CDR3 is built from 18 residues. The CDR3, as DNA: TGTGCCAGCAGTTACGGGGGGACAGAGAATTACATGAACACTGAAGCTTTCTTT. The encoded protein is CASSYGGTENYMNTEAFF.

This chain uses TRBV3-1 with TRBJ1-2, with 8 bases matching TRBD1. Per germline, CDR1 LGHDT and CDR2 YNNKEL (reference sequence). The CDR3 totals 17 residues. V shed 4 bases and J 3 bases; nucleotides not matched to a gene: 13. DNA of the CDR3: TGTGCCAGCAGCCCCGGGACAGGAAAGGGGGACTACTATGGCTACACCTTC. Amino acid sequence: CASSPGTGKGDYYGYTF.

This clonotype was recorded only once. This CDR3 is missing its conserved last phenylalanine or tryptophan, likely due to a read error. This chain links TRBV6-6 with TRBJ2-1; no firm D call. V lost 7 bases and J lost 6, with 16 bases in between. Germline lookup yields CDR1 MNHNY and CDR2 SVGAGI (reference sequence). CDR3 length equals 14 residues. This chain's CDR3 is CASTPKYGPNEQFC. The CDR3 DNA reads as TGTGCCAGCACTCCCAAGTATGGGCCCAATGAGCAGTTCTGC.